This TCR beta chain comes out of a study of T cell repertoires in aging, cancer and after chemotherapy. The wider study: Pre- and post-chemotherapy samples were paired from glioblastoma patients treated with temozolomide-based therapy. Study conclusions and caveats: Healthy donors lost TCR diversity with age mainly through richness, cancer patients through richness and evenness. Compared with age-matched healthy donors, untreated hematological or solid cancer patients showed higher blood TCR clonality.

TRB rearrangements spanning V, D and J were amplified using mixed TRB-A/B primers. TCRdb reanalysed the multiplex PCR reads using MiXCR and keeps one entry per CDR3 protein. The repertoire has over 1,000 distinct CDR3 sequences, around 30% of them found once; the top ten carry approximately 37%. This clonotype was counted a few times. What it binds is unknown. Peripheral blood genomic DNA, not sorted cells or RNA, was the template. V was cut by 0 bases and J by 5 bases, with 14 bases left in between. Germline CDR1 reads KGHSH; CDR2 reads LQKENI. The CDR3 covers 16 residues. The chain uses TRBV18 and TRBJ2-1; D ambiguous. The receptor's source is a human donor with a solid tumor. The specimen sequenced was blood. The CDR3: CASSPPRRIKDNEQFF. The CDR3 region has the DNA TGTGCCAGCTCACCACCGCGAAGGATTAAAGACAATGAGCAGTTCTTC.